This is a list of T cell receptor beta chains from one sample in a study of OX40 agonist ivuxolimab in advanced cancers. The data were produced by immunoSEQ multiplex PCR, yet TCRdb's version contains in-frame clones alone and is incomplete. Of roughly 80,000 clones listed, about 86% are singletons. Sequenced material: CD4+ or CD8+ T cells sorted from blood, taken in a trial of the OX40 agonist ivuxolimab. These receptors all stem from an adult with an advanced solid tumor such as melanoma, head and neck, liver or kidney cancer. Each CDR3 is given with its conserved first and last residue. A D gene is named only where the DNA matches it firmly. Only part of the rows carry a size: once, few, many, or a class if the clone is expanded.

>TRBJ2-7|.|TRBV15|.
CATSRDQSGAGEQYF
TGTGCCACCAGCAGAGATCAGTCCGGGGCTGGGGAGCAGTACTTC
>TRBJ1-3|.|TRBV19|.
CASKKGLTGNTIYF
TGTGCCAGTAAAAAAGGGTTGACTGGAAACACCATATATTTT
>TRBJ2-3|.|TRBV7-9|.
CASSRADTQYF
TGTGCCAGCAGCCGGGCAGATACGCAGTATTTT
>TRBJ2-3|.|TRBV7-3|.
CASSAAVRATDTQYF
TGTGCCAGCAGCGCAGCGGTCCGAGCCACAGATACGCAGTATTTT
>TRBJ2-2|.|TRBV9|.
CASSPRMDPNTGELFF
TGTGCCAGCAGCCCTAGAATGGATCCGAACACCGGGGAGCTGTTTTTT
>TRBJ2-7|.|TRBV7-9|.
CASTGRAYEQYF
TGTGCCAGCACTGGCCGAGCCTACGAGCAGTACTTC
>TRBJ2-7|.|TRBV21-1|.
CASSKTLGGGRSYEQYF
TGTGCCAGCAGCAAGACCCTCGGAGGAGGGAGAAGCTACGAGCAGTACTTC
>TRBJ2-7|.|TRBV28|.
CASSLIGYEQYF
TGTGCCAGCAGTTTAATTGGGTACGAGCAGTACTTC
>TRBJ1-3|few|TRBV5-4|.
CASSGQYGNTIYF
TGTGCCAGCAGCGGACAGTATGGAAACACCATATATTTT
>TRBJ2-5|.|TRBV7-7|TRBD1
CASSKQGIEETQYF
TGTGCCAGCAGTAAACAGGGGATTGAAGAGACCCAGTACTTC
>TRBJ1-1|.|TRBV19|.
CASSGALTANTEAFF
TGTGCCAGTAGTGGGGCCCTAACAGCGAACACTGAAGCTTTCTTT
>TRBJ2-5|.|TRBV10-2|TRBD2
CASSPPLAGPQETQYF
TGCGCCAGCAGTCCCCCCCTAGCGGGCCCCCAAGAGACCCAGTACTTC
>TRBJ2-7|.|TRBV6-5|.
CASSYSRWAAPYEQYF
TGTGCCAGCAGTTACTCGAGATGGGCGGCTCCCTACGAGCAGTACTTC
>TRBJ2-7|.|TRBV2|TRBD1
CASSDEQGATYEQYF
TGTGCCAGCAGCGACGAACAGGGGGCGACCTACGAGCAGTACTTC
>TRBJ1-1|.|TRBV28|.
CASLPGANRNTEAFF
TGTGCCTCACTTCCGGGGGCCAACCGGAACACTGAAGCTTTCTTT
>TRBJ1-4|many|TRBV28|.
CASSPPGLMAKLFF
TGTGCCAGCAGTCCTCCGGGGCTTATGGCAAAACTGTTTTTT
>TRBJ1-3|.|TRBV27|.
CASSLPPPPQGAISGNTIYF
TGTGCCAGCAGTTTACCCCCCCCTCCACAGGGTGCAATCTCTGGAAACACCATATATTTT
>TRBJ1-1|.|TRBV28|.
CASSFLQYTEAFF
TGTGCCAGCAGTTTTTTACAATACACTGAAGCTTTCTTT
>TRBJ1-6|.|TRBV6-6|TRBD1
CASKGQGNSPLHF
TGTGCCAGCAAAGGACAGGGGAATTCACCCCTCCACTTT
>TRBJ2-7|.|TRBV28|TRBD2
CASSPPGLGAHEQYF
TGTGCCAGCAGCCCCCCCGGACTAGGGGCACACGAGCAGTACTTC
>TRBJ2-1|once|TRBV9|TRBD1
CASSGQQGEDEQFF
TGTGCCAGCAGCGGTCAACAGGGGGAGGATGAGCAGTTCTTC
>TRBJ1-6|.|TRBV4-3|TRBD1
CASRFRQGANSPLHF
TGCGCCAGCAGGTTCAGACAGGGGGCGAATTCACCCCTCCACTTT
>TRBJ2-5|.|TRBV30|.
CAWSRETQYF
TGTGCCTGGAGCAGAGAGACCCAGTACTTC
>TRBJ2-3|.|TRBV7-9|TRBD1
CASSSSGGDTQYF
TGTGCCAGCAGCTCCTCAGGGGGAGATACGCAGTATTTT
>TRBJ1-2|once|TRBV30|.
CACVPNYGYTF
TGTGCCTGCGTCCCTAACTATGGCTACACCTTC
>TRBJ2-7|.|TRBV5-1|TRBD1
CASSLQRGLNEQYF
TGCGCCAGCAGCCTCCAGAGGGGGCTGAACGAGCAGTACTTC
>TRBJ2-3|.|TRBV10-3|.
CAISDPPPTDTQYF
TGTGCCATCAGTGACCCACCCCCCACAGATACGCAGTATTTT
>TRBJ2-3|.|TRBV5-5|TRBD2
CASSLAPSSGADTQYF
TGTGCCAGCAGCTTGGCCCCGTCTAGCGGGGCTGATACGCAGTATTTT
>TRBJ1-1|.|TRBV7-9|TRBD1
CASSGRGTETEAFF
TGTGCCAGCAGCGGCAGGGGGACCGAAACTGAAGCTTTCTTT
>TRBJ2-5|.|TRBV19|TRBD2
CASSRSGGREETQYF
TGTGCCAGTAGTCGTAGCGGGGGCAGAGAAGAGACCCAGTACTTC
>TRBJ2-7|.|TRBV7-3|.
CASSLHPAGTYEQYF
TGTGCCAGCAGCTTACACCCCGCAGGGACTTACGAGCAGTACTTC
>TRBJ1-1|.|TRBV5-5|TRBD1
CASSLAPQGGYTEAFF
TGTGCCAGCAGCTTGGCGCCTCAGGGGGGATACACTGAAGCTTTCTTT
>TRBJ2-7|.|TRBV7-2|TRBD1
CASSSGQTVQAYEQYF
TGTGCCAGCAGCTCGGGACAGACAGTTCAAGCCTACGAGCAGTACTTC
>TRBJ2-3|.|TRBV25-1|.
CASSEARVADTQYF
TGTGCCAGCAGTGAGGCCAGGGTTGCAGATACGCAGTATTTT
>TRBJ2-3|.|TRBV11-2|.
CASSLNPRATDTQYF
TGTGCCAGCAGCCTAAACCCCCGGGCCACAGATACGCAGTATTTT
>TRBJ1-2|.|TRBV20-1|.
CSAPSDAGYTF
TGCAGTGCCCCCTCGGACGCTGGCTACACCTTC
>TRBJ2-3|.|TRBV19|TRBD2
CASRTAGGTDTQYF
TGTGCCAGTAGGACTGCGGGGGGCACAGATACGCAGTATTTT
>TRBJ2-5|.|TRBV2|TRBD2
CASRTSGMVSETQYF
TGTGCCAGCAGAACTAGCGGGATGGTCAGCGAGACCCAGTACTTC
>TRBJ2-7|few|TRBV5-1|.
CASSTGLYEQYF
TGCGCCAGCAGCACGGGACTCTACGAGCAGTACTTC
>TRBJ2-1|.|TRBV6-5|.
CASSFGGAGSYNEQFF
TGTGCCAGCAGTTTCGGTGGGGCAGGGAGTTACAATGAGCAGTTCTTC
>TRBJ2-5|.|TRBV21-1|.
CASSSISGQETQYF
TGTGCCAGCAGCAGTATAAGCGGCCAAGAGACCCAGTACTTC